One sample yielded the 28 T cell receptor beta chains listed below, sequenced in a study of T cell responses to AZD1222 COVID-19 vaccine. Repertoires were generated with immunoSEQ multiplex PCR, while TCRdb's copy carries only in-frame clones and drops some. Found here are more than 100,000 clones, 90% of them singletons; the top ten hold about 4.8%. The sequencing here drew on peripheral blood, taken on day 0 of AZD1222 vaccination. The receptor source for this set is an adult in good health.

The J gene is TRBJ1-1, the V gene TRBV5-4; D possibly corresponds to TRBD1 (5 bases). CDR1 is SGHNT, CDR2 YYREEE, per germline (reference sequence). Trimming shortened V by 4 bases and J by 10 bases, and 20 bases separated the two germline ends. This CDR3 is 14 amino acids long. The CDR3 spells CASSLNLEFGGAFF. Here the CDR3 DNA reads TGTGCCAGCAGCCTAAACCTCGAATTTGGGGGAGCTTTCTTT.

This clone has a single count. The chain carries TRBV28 and TRBJ1-5; 8 bases map to TRBD1. The CDR3 contains 17 residues. CDR1 MDHEN and CDR2 SYDVKM come from the germline V gene. V lost 3 bases to trimming and J lost 2 bases; unmatched junction nucleotides: 9. The CDR3 sequence is CASSLSRGRNRNQPQHF. The CDR3 region has the DNA TGTGCCAGCAGTTTGAGCAGGGGGCGAAATCGCAATCAGCCCCAGCATTTT.

This clone was recorded only once. The V gene is TRBV5-6, the J gene TRBJ1-2, with D perhaps TRBD1 (5 bases). V was shortened by 1 base and J by 4 bases, with 14 bases between the two germline ends. This CDR3 is built from 15 residues. The germline V gene has CDR1 SGHDT and CDR2 YYEEEE. CDR3 DNA sequence: TGTGCCAGCAGCTTGATTTCGGGGGACCCCTATGGCTACACCTTC. The encoded protein is CASSLISGDPYGYTF.

The gene calls are TRBV11-3 and TRBJ2-5; 16 nucleotides agree with TRBD2. CDR3 length: 16 amino acids. V was pared by 5 bases and J by 3 bases, with 3 bases of the junction left unmatched. Germline V gene lookup returns CDR1 SGHNT and CDR2 YENEEA. The CDR3 spells CASSLGTSGGEETQYF. The CDR3 bases are TGTGCCAGCAGCCTGGGGACTAGCGGGGGGGAAGAGACCCAGTACTTC. The whole variable domain, remainder taken from reference TRBV11-3 and TRBJ2-5, is EAGVVQSPRYKIIEKKQPVAFWCNPISGHNTLYWYLQNLGQGPELLIRYENEEAVDDSQLPKDRFSAERLKGVDSTLKIQPAELGDSAVYLCASSLGTSGGEETQYFGPGTRLLVL.

This clone was seen once. The chain combines TRBV27 with TRBJ1-1; 7 nucleotides line up with TRBD1. CDR1 and CDR2 (germline): MNHEY, SMNVEV (reference sequence). V lost 5 bases, J lost 6 bases, and 6 bases stayed unmatched. This CDR3 comprises 13 residues. CDR3 sequence: CASSQQGPPEAFF. The CDR3 DNA reads TGTGCCAGCAGTCAACAGGGGCCCCCTGAAGCTTTCTTT.

The genes are TRBV11-3 and TRBJ2-3, with 8 bases that match TRBD2. CDR3 size: 19 residues. CDR1 and CDR2 (germline): SGHNT, YENEEA. V lost 2 bases to trimming and J lost 4 bases; unmatched junction nucleotides: 17. This CDR3 reads CASSLRRAGGESGADTQYF. Here the CDR3 DNA reads TGTGCCAGCAGCTTAAGGCGGGCGGGGGGAGAATCCGGAGCAGATACGCAGTATTTT.

The chain combines TRBV5-5 with TRBJ1-2; D remains ambiguous. This CDR3 spans 12 amino acids. Germline assignment: CDR1 SGHKS and CDR2 YYEKEE (reference sequence). V lost 4 bases, J lost 2 bases, and 6 bases lay in between. The DNA for the CDR3 is TGTGCCAGCAGCCCCGGAAACTATGGCTACACCTTC. The encoded protein is CASSPGNYGYTF. Full variable domain (outside the CDR3, taken from reference TRBV5-5 and TRBJ1-2): DAGVTQSPTHLIKTRGQQVTLRCSPISGHKSVSWYQQVLGQGPQFIFQYYEKEERGRGNFPDRFSARQFPNYSSELNVNALLLGDSALYLCASSPGNYGYTFGSGTRLTVV.

The J gene is TRBJ2-7, the V gene TRBV5-1, with no clear D. The germline V and J ends were trimmed by 4 bases and 0 bases, with 5 bases remaining between them. The CDR3 consists of 12 residues. Germline V gene data show CDR1 as SGHRS and CDR2 as YFSETQ. The CDR3 spells CASSLTSYEQYF. CDR3 DNA: TGCGCCAGCAGCCTGACCTCCTACGAGCAGTACTTC.

The chain couples TRBV11-2 to TRBJ2-7; the D gene is possibly TRBD2 (6 bases). Germline CDR1 is SGHAT and CDR2 is FQNNGV. The germline V and J ends were trimmed by 5 bases and 1 base, with 12 bases remaining between them. The CDR3 sequence is 14 residues long. The CDR3 region has the DNA TGTGCCAGCAGCCCCGGGACTCCGTCCTACGAGCAGTACTTC. Encoded protein: CASSPGTPSYEQYF.

V is TRBV2 and J is TRBJ2-1; possible D gene TRBD2, 5 bases. V was pared by 6 bases and J by 4 bases, with 13 bases between. CDR3 length: 14 residues. Per germline, CDR1 SNHLY and CDR2 FYNNEI. Here the CDR3 DNA reads TGTGCCAGCAGAGGTCTCCGAGGGTACAATGAGCAGTTCTTC. This sequence encodes CASRGLRGYNEQFF. The variable domain in full, with the rest retrieved from reference TRBV2 and TRBJ2-1, is EPEVTQTPSHQVTQMGQEVILRCVPISNHLYFYWYRQILGQKVEFLVSFYNNEISEKSEIFDDQFSVERPDGSNFTLKIRSTKLEDSAMYFCASRGLRGYNEQFFGPGTRLTVL.

This clone has just one count. The CDR3 region has the DNA TGCGCCAGCAGCCAAGATCTTAGAACAGCCCCATCTTCACCCCTCCACTTT. This encodes CASSQDLRTAPSSPLHF. This sequence joins TRBV4-1 and TRBJ1-6, with D uncertain. V lost 0 bases, J lost 9 bases, and 18 bases lay in between. The CDR3 spans 17 residues. CDR1 is MGHRA and CDR2 is YSYEKL in the germline V gene.

In this sample, this clone turned up once. This rearrangement joins TRBV4-1 to TRBJ2-1, with D tentatively TRBD1 (6 bases). V lost 4 bases to trimming and J lost 5 bases, with 12 bases between them. The CDR3 consists of 14 residues. Germline CDR1 and CDR2: MGHRA and YSYEKL. CDR3: CASSPRTVDNEQFF. The CDR3 nucleotides are TGCGCCAGCAGCCCGCGGACAGTAGACAATGAGCAGTTCTTC.

The chain recombines TRBV2 with TRBJ1-1, with no clear D. V was pared by 3 bases and J by 7 bases, with 3 bases between. CDR3 length: 10 amino acids. CDR1 SNHLY and CDR2 FYNNEI come from the germline V gene. The CDR3: CASSEGEAFF. For the CDR3, the DNA is TGTGCCAGCAGTGAGGGTGAAGCTTTCTTT. The whole variable domain, remainder taken from reference TRBV2 and TRBJ1-1, is EPEVTQTPSHQVTQMGQEVILRCVPISNHLYFYWYRQILGQKVEFLVSFYNNEISEKSEIFDDQFSVERPDGSNFTLKIRSTKLEDSAMYFCASSEGEAFFGQGTRLTVV.

The chain has TRBV12-3 or TRBV12-4 and TRBJ2-5; D call uncertain. Trimming removed 3 bases from V and 5 bases from J, with 10 bases in between. CDR3 size: 13 residues. CDR3 loop: CASSFVVGETQYF. CDR3 nucleotides: TGTGCCAGCAGTTTTGTTGTGGGCGAGACCCAGTACTTC.

This clone has just a few counts. The sample carries other DNA sequences with the same CDR3. CDR3 protein: CASSLGSNQPQHF. Here the CDR3 DNA reads TGTGCCAGCAGCCTCGGGAGCAATCAGCCCCAGCATTTT. This chain connects TRBV5-6 to TRBJ1-5; no clear D gene. Deletions cut 4 bases from V and 1 base from J, with 6 bases between. In germline, CDR1 is SGHDT, CDR2 YYEEEE. The CDR3 spans 13 residues.

The rearrangement uses TRBV19 and TRBJ1-5; D unresolved. Germline V gene lookup returns CDR1 LNHDA and CDR2 SQIVND (reference sequence). Trimming took 4 bases from V and 0 from J, leaving 10 bases between them. The CDR3 is 15 residues long. This CDR3 is CASSRKGSSNQPQHF. The CDR3 coding sequence is TGTGCCAGTAGTAGAAAGGGTAGTAGCAATCAGCCCCAGCATTTT.

The chain joins TRBV5-1 to TRBJ2-2; 11 positions agree with TRBD2. Germline CDR1 and CDR2: SGHRS and YFSETQ. The CDR3 runs to 15 residues. V dropped 4 bases and J dropped 7; count of bases not matched to a gene: 6. As DNA, the CDR3 is TGCGCCAGCAGCATAGCGGGGGGGCCTATCGGGGAGCTGTTTTTT. Its protein is CASSIAGGPIGELFF.

The chain uses TRBV28 and TRBJ1-2; tentatively, D is TRBD1 (5 bases). V was cut by 6 bases and J by 14 bases, with 19 bases left in between. The germline V gene has CDR1 MDHEN and CDR2 SYDVKM. The CDR3 extends over 12 amino acids. This CDR3 is CASSIPQGRLTF. The DNA for the CDR3 is TGTGCCAGCAGCATACCCCAGGGCCGGTTAACCTTC.

This clone was counted between two and nine times. The chain employs TRBV7-9 and TRBJ1-5; D is undetermined. The CDR3 totals 13 residues. From germline, CDR1 is SEHNR and CDR2 FQNEAQ (reference sequence). Trimming took off 2 bases at V and 5 bases at J, with 7 bases between the two ends. The CDR3: CASSLYKDQPQHF. The CDR3 coding sequence is TGTGCCAGCAGCTTATATAAGGATCAGCCCCAGCATTTT.

The rearrangement uses TRBV7-3 and TRBJ2-3; D may be TRBD2 (5 bases). CDR3 length: 17 amino acids. V dropped 3 bases and J dropped 5 bases, with 21 bases sitting between them. Germline lookup yields CDR1 SGHTA and CDR2 FQGTGA. The CDR3 DNA reads TGTGCCAGCAGCTTCGGTCCCGGCGGGTCTCTAGGAGATACGCAGTATTTT. Its protein product is CASSFGPGGSLGDTQYF. The variable domain in full, completed from reference TRBV7-3 and TRBJ2-3, reads GAGVSQTPSNKVTEKGKYVELRCDPISGHTALYWYRQSLGQGPEFLIYFQGTGAADDSGLPNDRFFAVRPEGSVSTLKIQRTERGDSAVYLCASSFGPGGSLGDTQYFGPGTRLTVL.

The chain links TRBV9 to TRBJ2-7, with 9 bases lining up with TRBD1. The CDR3 sequence is 14 residues long. V was pared by 0 bases and J by 3 bases, with 1 base of the junction left unmatched. Per germline, CDR1 SGDLS and CDR2 YYNGEE. CDR3 amino acids: CASSVGQGDYEQYF. The CDR3 DNA follows: TGTGCCAGCAGCGTAGGACAGGGGGACTACGAGCAGTACTTC.

This sequence joins TRBV2 and TRBJ2-5; the D gene is possibly TRBD1 (6 bases). Trimming took off 1 base at V and 5 bases at J, with 11 bases between the two ends. The CDR3 sequence is 14 residues long. Germline V gives CDR1 SNHLY, CDR2 FYNNEI. This CDR3 reads CASSEDRVFETQYF. CDR3 nucleotides: TGTGCCAGCAGTGAAGACAGGGTGTTTGAGACCCAGTACTTC.

The chain uses TRBV7-6 and TRBJ2-1, with 9 nucleotides matching TRBD2. The trim removed 5 bases at V and 2 bases at J, leaving 7 bases unmatched. The CDR3 is 16 amino acids. Per germline, CDR1 SGHVS and CDR2 FNYEAQ. CDR3 DNA sequence: TGTGCCAGCAGCACAGATAGCGGGGGCCCCTACAATGAGCAGTTCTTC. Its translation: CASSTDSGGPYNEQFF.

The chain couples TRBV2 to TRBJ2-1; D remains ambiguous. V was cut by 10 bases and J by 0 bases, with 16 bases left in between. The CDR3 length is 15 residues. Germline V gene sequence: CDR1 SNHLY, CDR2 FYNNEI. DNA for the CDR3: TGTGCCACCAAAGGACGTCTAGGCTCCTACAATGAGCAGTTCTTC. Residues: CATKGRLGSYNEQFF.

This rearrangement joins TRBV28 to TRBJ1-5, with D unclear. With 7 bases removed from V and 7 bases from J, the gap between germline ends came to 23 bases. This CDR3 has 16 residues. The germline CDR1 and CDR2 sequences are MDHEN and SYDVKM. DNA of the CDR3: TGTGCCAGCACCTTGGACCGGCCAGTCTCGGGGCAGCCCCAGCATTTT. This translates into CASTLDRPVSGQPQHF.

This clone was observed once. The V call is TRBV5-1, the J call TRBJ1-6; perhaps TRBD1 as D (5 bases). This CDR3 comprises 15 residues. Trimming took 0 bases from V and 5 from J, leaving 9 bases between them. Germline loops: CDR1 SGHRS, CDR2 YFSETQ. In nucleotides, the CDR3 is TGCGCCAGCAGCTTGGGGCCAGGGAATAATTCACCCCTCCACTTT. Translation: CASSLGPGNNSPLHF.

This rearrangement joins TRBV2 to TRBJ1-1; D remains unclear. Germline CDR1 reads SNHLY; CDR2 reads FYNNEI. This CDR3 spans 13 amino acids. V lost 6 bases and J lost 1, with 9 bases in between. The CDR3 DNA is TGTGCCAGCAGGAGGTCACAGAACACTGAAGCTTTCTTT. The encoded protein is CASRRSQNTEAFF.

The CDR3 DNA is TGTGCCAGCAGCTTAGCGGGACAGGGGGACTATGGCTACACCTTC. It is translated as CASSLAGQGDYGYTF. The chain links TRBV7-2 to TRBJ1-2, with 11 bases lining up with TRBD1. Trimming took 0 bases from V and 3 from J; bases not matched to a gene: 0. The germline CDR1 and CDR2 sequences are SGHTA and FQGNSA. This CDR3 contains 15 residues.